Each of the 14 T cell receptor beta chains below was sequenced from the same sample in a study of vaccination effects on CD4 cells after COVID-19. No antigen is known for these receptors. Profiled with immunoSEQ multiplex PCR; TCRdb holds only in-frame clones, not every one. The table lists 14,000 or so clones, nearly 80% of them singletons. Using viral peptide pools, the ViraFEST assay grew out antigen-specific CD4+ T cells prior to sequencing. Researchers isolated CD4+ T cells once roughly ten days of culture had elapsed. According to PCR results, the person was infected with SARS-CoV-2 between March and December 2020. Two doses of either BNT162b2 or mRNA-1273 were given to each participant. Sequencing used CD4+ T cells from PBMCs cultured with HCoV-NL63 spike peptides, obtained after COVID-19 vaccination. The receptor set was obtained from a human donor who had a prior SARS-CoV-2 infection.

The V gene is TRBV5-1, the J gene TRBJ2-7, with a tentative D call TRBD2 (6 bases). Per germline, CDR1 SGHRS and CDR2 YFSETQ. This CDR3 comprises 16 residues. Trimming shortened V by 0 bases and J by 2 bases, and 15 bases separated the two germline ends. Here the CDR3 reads CASSLVRSSETYEQYF. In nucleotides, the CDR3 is TGCGCCAGCAGCTTGGTAAGGTCTAGCGAGACCTACGAGCAGTACTTC.

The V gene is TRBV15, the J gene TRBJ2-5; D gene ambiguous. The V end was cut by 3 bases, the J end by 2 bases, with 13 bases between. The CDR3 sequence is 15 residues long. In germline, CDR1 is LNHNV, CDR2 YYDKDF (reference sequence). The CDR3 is CATSSGGRWQETQYF. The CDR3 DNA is TGTGCCACCAGCAGCGGCGGAAGATGGCAAGAGACCCAGTACTTC. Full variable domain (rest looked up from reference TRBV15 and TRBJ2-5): DAMVIQNPRYQVTQFGKPVTLSCSQTLNHNVMYWYQQKSSQAPKLLFHYYDKDFNNEADTPDNFQSRRPNTSFCFLDIRSPGLGDTAMYLCATSSGGRWQETQYFGPGTRLLVL.

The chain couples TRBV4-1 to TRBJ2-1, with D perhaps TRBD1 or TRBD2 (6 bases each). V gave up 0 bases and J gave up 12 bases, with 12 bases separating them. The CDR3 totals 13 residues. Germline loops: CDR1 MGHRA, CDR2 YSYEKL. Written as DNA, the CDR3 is TGCGCCAGCAGCCAAGATGTCGAGGGGGGGCAGTTCTTC. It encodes CASSQDVEGGQFF.

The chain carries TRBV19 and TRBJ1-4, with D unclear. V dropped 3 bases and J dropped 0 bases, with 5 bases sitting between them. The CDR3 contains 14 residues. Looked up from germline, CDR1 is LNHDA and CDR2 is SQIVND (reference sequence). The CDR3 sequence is CASSITATNEKLFF. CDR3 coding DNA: TGTGCCAGTAGTATTACAGCAACTAATGAAAAACTGTTTTTT.

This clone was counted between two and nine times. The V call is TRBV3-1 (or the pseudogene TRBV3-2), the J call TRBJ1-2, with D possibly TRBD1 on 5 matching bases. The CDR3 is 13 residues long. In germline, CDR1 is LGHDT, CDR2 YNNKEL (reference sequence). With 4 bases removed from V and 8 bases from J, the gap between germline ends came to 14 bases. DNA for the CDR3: TGTGCCAGCAGCCGTAGGGTCCAGGGAGGCTACACCTTC. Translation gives CASSRRVQGGYTF.

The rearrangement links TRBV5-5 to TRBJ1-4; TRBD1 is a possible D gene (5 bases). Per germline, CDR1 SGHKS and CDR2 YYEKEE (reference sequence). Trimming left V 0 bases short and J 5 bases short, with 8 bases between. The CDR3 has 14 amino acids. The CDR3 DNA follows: TGTGCCAGCAGCTTGGGGGGCTCCAATGAAAAACTGTTTTTT. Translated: CASSLGGSNEKLFF.

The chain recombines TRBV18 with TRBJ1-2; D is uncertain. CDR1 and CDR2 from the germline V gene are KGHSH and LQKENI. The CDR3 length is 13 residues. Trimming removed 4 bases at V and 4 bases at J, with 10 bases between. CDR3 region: CASSLLGFYGYTF. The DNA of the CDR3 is TGTGCCAGCTCACTTCTGGGATTCTATGGCTACACCTTC.

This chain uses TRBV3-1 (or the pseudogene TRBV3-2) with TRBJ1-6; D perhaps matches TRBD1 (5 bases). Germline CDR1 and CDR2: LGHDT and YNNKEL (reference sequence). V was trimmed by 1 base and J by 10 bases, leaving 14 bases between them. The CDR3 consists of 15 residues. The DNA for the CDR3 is TGTGCCAGCAGCCAAGTCGGAGGGGCTGGCTCACCCCTCCACTTT. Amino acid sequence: CASSQVGGAGSPLHF.

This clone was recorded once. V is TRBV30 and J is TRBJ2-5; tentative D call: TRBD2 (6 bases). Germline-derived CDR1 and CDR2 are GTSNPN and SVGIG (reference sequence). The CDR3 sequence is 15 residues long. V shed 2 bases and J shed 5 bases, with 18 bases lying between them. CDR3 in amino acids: CAWSPPRDFGETQYF. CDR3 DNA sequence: TGTGCCTGGAGTCCACCCCGGGACTTCGGGGAGACCCAGTACTTC. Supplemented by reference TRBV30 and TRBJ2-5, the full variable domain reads SQTIHQWPATLVQPVGSPLSLECTVEGTSNPNLYWYRQAAGRGLQLLFYSVGIGQISSEVPQNLSASRPQDRQFILSSKKLLLSDSGFYLCAWSPPRDFGETQYFGPGTRLLVL.

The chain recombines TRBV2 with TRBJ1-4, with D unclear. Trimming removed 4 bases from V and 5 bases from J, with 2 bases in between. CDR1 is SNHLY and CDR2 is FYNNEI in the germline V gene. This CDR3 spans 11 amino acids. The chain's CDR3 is CASSANEKLFF. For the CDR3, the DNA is TGTGCCAGCAGTGCAAATGAAAAACTGTTTTTT.

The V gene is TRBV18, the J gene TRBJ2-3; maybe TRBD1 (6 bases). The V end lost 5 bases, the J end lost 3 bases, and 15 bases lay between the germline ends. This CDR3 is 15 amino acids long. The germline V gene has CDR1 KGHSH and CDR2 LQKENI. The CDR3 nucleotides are TGTGCCAGCTCAACGGACATGGGGGCAACAGATACGCAGTATTTT. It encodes CASSTDMGATDTQYF.

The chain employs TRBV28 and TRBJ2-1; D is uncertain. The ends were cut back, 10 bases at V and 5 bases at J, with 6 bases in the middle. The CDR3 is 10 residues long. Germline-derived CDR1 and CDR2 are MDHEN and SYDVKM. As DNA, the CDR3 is TGTGCCACTGAAGACAATGAGCAGTTCTTC. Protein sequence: CATEDNEQFF.

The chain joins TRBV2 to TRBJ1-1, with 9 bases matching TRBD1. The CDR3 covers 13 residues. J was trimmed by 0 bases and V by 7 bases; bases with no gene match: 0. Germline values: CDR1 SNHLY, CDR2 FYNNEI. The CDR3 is CASNRGLNTEAFF. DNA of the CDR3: TGTGCCAGCAACAGGGGGCTGAACACTGAAGCTTTCTTT.

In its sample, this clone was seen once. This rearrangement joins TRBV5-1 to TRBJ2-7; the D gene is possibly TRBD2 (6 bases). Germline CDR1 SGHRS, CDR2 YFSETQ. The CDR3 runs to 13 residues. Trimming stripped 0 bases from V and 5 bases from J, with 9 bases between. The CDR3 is CASSLVGTHEQYF. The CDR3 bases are TGCGCCAGCAGCTTGGTAGGGACTCACGAGCAGTACTTC.